Listed here are 7 T cell receptor beta chains from one sample, sequenced in a study of blood T cells in healthy people across ages. Together with a sample-barcoded 5' primer, a J-beta primer mix was included in a second PCR lasting roughly 6 to 12 cycles. TCRdb re-analysed the 5' RACE reads in MiXCR, keeping a single row per CDR3 protein. The sample lists approximately 780,000 distinct CDR3 sequences, around 24% occurring once. Separately, the same data were catalogued under a study of T cells of mothers and their children.

The sequencing input was blood. The origin of the receptors is a boy aged 10-17 years in good health.

This chain connects TRBV7-2 to TRBJ1-1; D is unclear. Germline V gene data show CDR1 as SGHTA and CDR2 as FQGNSA. V lost 1 base to trimming and J lost 6 bases, with 18 bases between them. The CDR3 totals 16 residues. DNA for the CDR3: TGTGCCAGCAGCTTAGAGACGGCCATCTATACCGCTGAAGCTTTCTTT. This codes for CASSLETAIYTAEAFF.

This chain connects TRBV11-2 to TRBJ2-3; 9 nucleotides agree with TRBD2. The germline V gene has CDR1 SGHAT and CDR2 FQNNGV. After removal of 5 bases from V and 2 bases from J, the junction contained 8 bases not matched to a gene. The CDR3 has 16 amino acids. The CDR3 loop reads CASSPSASGITDTQYF. CDR3 coding DNA: TGTGCCAGCAGCCCTAGTGCTAGCGGGATCACAGATACGCAGTATTTT.

This clonotype was observed a few times. The chain couples TRBV15 to TRBJ2-3; D gene ambiguous. This CDR3 has 11 residues. V was cut by 4 bases and J by 5 bases, with 4 bases left in between. Germline V lookup: CDR1 LNHNV, CDR2 YYDKDF (reference sequence). The CDR3 region is CATSTEDTQYF. The CDR3 DNA is TGTGCCACCAGCACCGAAGATACGCAGTATTTT.

The chain joins TRBV24-1 to TRBJ2-3; no clear D. Trimming pared 0 bases from V and 4 bases from J, leaving 4 bases between. The length of the CDR3 is 13 residues. CDR1 and CDR2 (germline): KGHDR, SFDVKD. CDR3 region: CATSDLGPDTQYF. The CDR3 DNA reads as TGTGCCACCAGTGATTTGGGGCCAGATACGCAGTATTTT.

CDR3 loop: CASRPDRIYEQYF. The CDR3 coding sequence is TGCGCCAGCAGACCCGACAGGATCTACGAGCAGTACTTC. The chain couples TRBV5-1 to TRBJ2-5; tentatively, D is TRBD1 (6 bases). The end of the DNA is better explained by TRBJ2-7, so the J call may be wrong. Germline values: CDR1 SGHRS, CDR2 YFSETQ. The CDR3 covers 13 residues.

CDR3 loop: CASSTTSLRGRQETQYF. CDR3 nucleotide sequence: TGCGCCAGCAGCACTACCTCCCTCAGGGGGCGCCAAGAGACCCAGTACTTC. The chain uses TRBV5-1 and TRBJ2-5; 8 bases are a match to TRBD1. Germline CDR1 and CDR2: SGHRS and YFSETQ. Trimming removed 4 bases from V and 1 base from J; junction bases left unmatched: 12. The CDR3 is made up of 17 amino acids.

The rearrangement uses TRBV29-1 and TRBJ2-1, with D perhaps being TRBD1 or TRBD2 (6 bases each). Germline V gene sequence: CDR1 SQVTM, CDR2 ANQGSEA. Trimming shortened V by 7 bases and J by 12 bases, and 19 bases separated the two germline ends. CDR3 length: 12 amino acids. The CDR3 coding sequence is TGCAGCGGATTACAGGGAGGCCAAGTGCAGTTCTTC. Protein product: CSGLQGGQVQFF.